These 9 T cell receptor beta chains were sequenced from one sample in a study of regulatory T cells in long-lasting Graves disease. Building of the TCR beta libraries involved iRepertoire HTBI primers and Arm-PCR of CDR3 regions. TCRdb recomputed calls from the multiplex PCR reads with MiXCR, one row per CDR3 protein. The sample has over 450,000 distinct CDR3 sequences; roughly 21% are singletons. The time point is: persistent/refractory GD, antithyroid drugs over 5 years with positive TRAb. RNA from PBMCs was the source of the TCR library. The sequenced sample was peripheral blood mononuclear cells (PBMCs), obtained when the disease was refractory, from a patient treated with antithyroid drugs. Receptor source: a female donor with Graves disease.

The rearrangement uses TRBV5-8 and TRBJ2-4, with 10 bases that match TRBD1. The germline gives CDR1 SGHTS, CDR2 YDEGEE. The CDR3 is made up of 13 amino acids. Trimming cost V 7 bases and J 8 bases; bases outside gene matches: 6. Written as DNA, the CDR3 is TGTGCCAGCCTGTTGGGGACAGGGGACATTCAGTACTTC. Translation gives CASLLGTGDIQYF. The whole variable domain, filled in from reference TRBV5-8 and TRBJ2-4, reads EAGVTQSPTHLIKTRGQQATLRCSPISGHTSVYWYQQALGLGLQFLLWYDEGEERNRGNFPPRFSGRQFPNYSSELNVNALELEDSALYLCASLLGTGDIQYFGAGTRLSVL.

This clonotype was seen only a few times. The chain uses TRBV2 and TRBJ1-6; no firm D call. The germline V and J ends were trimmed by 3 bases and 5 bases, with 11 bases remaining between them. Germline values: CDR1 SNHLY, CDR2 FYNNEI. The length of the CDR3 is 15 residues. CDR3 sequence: CASSDLGIDNSPLHF. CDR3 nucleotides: TGTGCCAGCAGTGACCTTGGTATCGATAATTCACCCCTCCACTTT.

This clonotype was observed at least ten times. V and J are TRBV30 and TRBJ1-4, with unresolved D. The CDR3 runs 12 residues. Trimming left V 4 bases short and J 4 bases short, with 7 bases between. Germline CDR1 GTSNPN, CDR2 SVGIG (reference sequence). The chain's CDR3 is CAWNILNEKLFF. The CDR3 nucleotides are TGTGCCTGGAATATCCTTAATGAAAAACTGTTTTTT.

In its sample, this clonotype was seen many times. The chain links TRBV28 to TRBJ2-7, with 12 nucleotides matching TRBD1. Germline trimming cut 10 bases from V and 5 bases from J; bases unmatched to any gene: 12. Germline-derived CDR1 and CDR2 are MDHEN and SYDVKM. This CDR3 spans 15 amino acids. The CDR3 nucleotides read TGTGCCACCCAAGGGGGACAGGGGGCTCCTAACGAGCAGTACTTC. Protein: CATQGGQGAPNEQYF.

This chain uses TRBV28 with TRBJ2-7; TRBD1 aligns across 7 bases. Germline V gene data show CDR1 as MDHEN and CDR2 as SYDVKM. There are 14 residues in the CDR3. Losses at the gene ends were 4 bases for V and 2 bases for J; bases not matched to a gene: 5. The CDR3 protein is CASSSPDRAYEQYF. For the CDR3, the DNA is TGTGCCAGCAGTTCCCCTGACAGGGCCTACGAGCAGTACTTC. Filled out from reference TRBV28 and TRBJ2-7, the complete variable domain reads DVKVTQSSRYLVKRTGEKVFLECVQDMDHENMFWYRQDPGLGLRLIYFSYDVKMKEKGDIPEGYSVSREKKERFSLILESASTNQTSMYLCASSSPDRAYEQYFGPGTRLTVT.

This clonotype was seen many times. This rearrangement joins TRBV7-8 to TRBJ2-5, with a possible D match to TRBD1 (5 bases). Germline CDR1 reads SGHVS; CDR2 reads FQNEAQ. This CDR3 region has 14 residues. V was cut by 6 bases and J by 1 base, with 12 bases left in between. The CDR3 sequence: CASRQGHLQETQYF. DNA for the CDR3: TGTGCCAGCAGGCAAGGACACCTCCAAGAGACCCAGTACTTC.

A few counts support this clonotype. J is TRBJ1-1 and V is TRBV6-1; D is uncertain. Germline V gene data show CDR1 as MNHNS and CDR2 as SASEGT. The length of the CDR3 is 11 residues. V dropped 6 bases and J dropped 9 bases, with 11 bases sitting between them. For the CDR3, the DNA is TGTGCCAGCAGACATTTCTATAAAGCTTTCTTT. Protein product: CASRHFYKAFF.

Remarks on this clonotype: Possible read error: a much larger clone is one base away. The DNA for the CDR3 is TGTGCCAGTCAAATAGGAGGGCTCGTCGGGGAGCTGTTTTTT. Translating it yields CASQIGGLVGELFF. This sequence joins TRBV19 and TRBJ2-2; D might be TRBD2 (6 bases). The germline V gene encodes CDR1 LNHDA and CDR2 SQIVND (reference sequence). The CDR3 contains 14 residues. Trimming removed 8 bases at V and 7 bases at J, with 17 bases between.

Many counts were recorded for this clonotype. This CDR3 is CAASPGTGWKELFF. CDR3 coding DNA: TGTGCCGCCAGTCCCGGGACAGGGTGGAAGGAACTGTTTTTT. This rearrangement joins TRBV30 to TRBJ1-4, with 9 bases matching TRBD1. This CDR3 has 14 amino acids. V shed 8 bases, J shed 12 bases, and the junction held 16 bases outside the gene matches. Germline V lookup: CDR1 GTSNPN, CDR2 SVGIG (reference sequence).